The rows below give T cell receptor beta chains drawn from one sample of a study of control samples from healthy donors and cancer patients. Method: immunoSEQ multiplex PCR; TCRdb's copy keeps in-frame clones and lacks some. The table includes approximately 110,000 clones, roughly 80% detected once. Sequences were obtained from blood. The source is a woman between 45 and 60 years old in good health. The CDR3 runs from the conserved cysteine through the conserved F or W. A D gene is named only where the DNA matches it firmly. Expanded clones are given a class, and other clones once, few, many or no size at all.

V,D,J,size,CDR3,DNA
TRBV24-1,.,TRBJ2-2,once,CATSDLPFPGELFF,TGTGCCACCAGTGATTTGCCCTTTCCCGGGGAGCTGTTTTTT
TRBV28,.,TRBJ1-6,.,CASSPTDNSPLHF,TGTGCCAGCAGTCCGACAGATAATTCACCCCTCCACTTT
TRBV5-6,.,TRBJ1-2,.,CASSLWEANYGYTF,TGTGCCAGCAGCTTGTGGGAAGCTAACTATGGCTACACCTTC
TRBV15,TRBD1,TRBJ1-2,.,CATSREGRGDFGYTF,TGTGCCACCAGCAGAGAGGGCAGGGGGGACTTTGGCTACACCTTC
TRBV4-3,TRBD1,TRBJ1-1,.,CASSQDGLMAGGSEAFF,TGCGCCAGCAGCCAAGATGGTCTAATGGCAGGGGGCAGTGAAGCTTTCTTT
TRBV19,TRBD1,TRBJ2-2,.,CASSLGRGSGELFF,TGTGCCAGTAGCCTTGGCAGGGGGTCCGGGGAGCTGTTTTTT
TRBV27,.,TRBJ1-1,.,CASSPTVGAIDLAEAFF,TGTGCCAGCAGCCCTACAGTGGGGGCAATCGACCTCGCTGAAGCTTTCTTT
TRBV19,.,TRBJ2-3,.,CASSISLAGDTQYF,TGTGCCAGTAGTATCTCCCTGGCCGGGGATACGCAGTATTTT
TRBV5-1,.,TRBJ2-3,few,CASSQVPATSTDTQYF,TGCGCCAGCAGCCAGGTGCCAGCGACTAGCACAGATACGCAGTATTTT
TRBV5-4,.,TRBJ2-6,.,CASSLDGANVLTF,TGTGCCAGCAGCTTGGACGGGGCCAACGTCCTGACTTTC
TRBV27,.,TRBJ2-1,.,CASSFGPNEQFF,TGTGCCAGCAGTTTCGGTCCCAATGAGCAGTTCTTC
TRBV19,TRBD2,TRBJ2-1,.,CASSIPQGGMYNEQFF,TGTGCCAGTAGTATTCCCCAGGGAGGGATGTACAATGAGCAGTTCTTC
TRBV5-8,.,TRBJ2-2,.,CASTPLQTELFF,TGTGCCAGCACCCCACTACAGACTGAGCTGTTTTTT
TRBV4-1,.,TRBJ1-6,.,CASSPGPRIGDSPLHF,TGCGCCAGCAGCCCCGGGCCCAGGATTGGGGATTCACCCCTCCACTTT
TRBV7-2,TRBD1,TRBJ1-2,.,CASSSGQGDFYGYTF,TGTGCCAGCAGCTCCGGACAGGGGGACTTTTATGGCTACACCTTC
TRBV2,TRBD1,TRBJ1-3,.,CASSEGQSGSGNTIYF,TGTGCCAGCAGTGAGGGACAGTCAGGCTCTGGAAACACCATATATTTT
TRBV6-5,.,TRBJ2-7,.,CATRPGRVSSEQYF,TGTGCCACCAGGCCGGGCAGGGTTTCCTCCGAGCAGTACTTC
TRBV7-2,.,TRBJ1-1,.,CASSLVGDGRTEAFF,TGTGCCAGCAGCTTAGTCGGGGATGGTAGGACTGAAGCTTTCTTT
TRBV4-3,.,TRBJ2-1,.,CASSQEAGLSYNEQFF,TGCGCCAGCAGCCAAGAGGCGGGACTCTCCTACAATGAGCAGTTCTTC
TRBV5-1,.,TRBJ2-7,.,CASSFSGAGEQYF,TGCGCCAGCAGCTTTTCGGGAGCGGGCGAGCAGTACTTC
TRBV19,.,TRBJ2-3,.,CASSRVVADTQYF,TGTGCCAGTAGTAGGGTAGTCGCAGATACGCAGTATTTT
TRBV30,TRBD1,TRBJ2-5,.,CAWSQDRGQETQYF,TGTGCCTGGAGCCAGGACAGGGGCCAAGAGACCCAGTACTTC